The present TCR beta chain was sequenced within a study of T-cell memory formation after mild COVID-19. Overall study findings and caveats: The study detected some responding clones in pre-infection memory, suggesting cross-reactive memory joined. CD4+ contracting clones were mainly CM and EM; CD8+ ones, EMRA.

Notes on this clonotype: The target antigen is unknown.

TCR alpha and TCR beta cDNA libraries with sample barcodes and UMIs came from 5'RACE using constant-segment primers. MiXCR was run by TCRdb on the 5' RACE reads, yielding one entry per CDR3 protein. The repertoire consists of 560,000 or so distinct CDR3 sequences, with 17% occurring once and the leading ten covering approximately 8.1%. The CDR3 contains 15 residues. The junction had 10 bases not matched to a gene; V was cut back by 5 bases and J by 1 base. Germline assignment: CDR1 DFQATT and CDR2 SNEGSKA (reference sequence). The sequence derives from an adult woman who had mild COVID-19 (a few samples of this study predate the infection). Cell type and time point are not known. The sequencing input was PBMCs or a T cell subset sorted from them (not recorded which). This chain connects TRBV20-1 to TRBJ1-1, with TRBD1 matching over 7 bases. In nucleotides, the CDR3 is TGCAGTGCTCGCCTTGGGGGGACAGAGAACACTGAAGCTTTCTTT. Translation gives CSARLGGTENTEAFF.